The 7 T cell receptor beta chains presented below share a single source sample, sequenced in a study of blood T cell repertoires in COVID-19. The repertoire was sequenced with immunoSEQ multiplex PCR; TCRdb's copy has only in-frame clones and lacks some. The table lists approximately 130,000 clones, about 86% of them singletons. Source material: peripheral blood. The origin of the receptors is a woman aged 50 to 60 who had recovered from COVID-19.

This clone has just a few counts. The chain uses TRBV18 and TRBJ1-6, with 7 bases lining up with TRBD1. The junction had 4 bases not matched to a gene; V was cut back by 6 bases and J by 5 bases. There are 14 residues in the CDR3. Germline V CDR1 and CDR2: KGHSH, LQKENI. The CDR3 loop reads CASSLDRDNSPLHF. CDR3 sequence (DNA): TGTGCCAGCTCTCTAGACAGGGATAATTCACCCCTCCACTTT.

The chain uses TRBV7-8 and TRBJ2-7; 9 nucleotides line up with TRBD2. Germline V gene lookup returns CDR1 SGHVS and CDR2 FQNEAQ. The junction had 8 bases not matched to a gene; V was cut back by 5 bases and J by 3 bases. The CDR3 runs 15 residues. CDR3 residues: CASSASGASFYEQYF. The DNA of the CDR3 is TGTGCCAGCAGCGCTAGCGGGGCCTCTTTCTACGAGCAGTACTTC.

This rearrangement joins TRBV7-2 to TRBJ2-7; 10 positions match TRBD2. Losses at the gene ends were 4 bases for V and 4 bases for J; bases not matched to a gene: 4. The CDR3 is 14 residues long. Germline loops: CDR1 SGHTA, CDR2 FQGNSA. The CDR3 loop reads CASSSALAGYEQYF. The DNA of the CDR3 is TGTGCCAGCAGCTCGGCACTAGCGGGATACGAGCAGTACTTC.

The rearrangement uses TRBV19 and TRBJ2-4, with D possibly TRBD1 on 5 matching bases. This CDR3 spans 15 amino acids. The V gene lost 10 bases and the J gene lost 3 bases, with 19 bases spanning the gap. Per germline, CDR1 LNHDA and CDR2 SQIVND (reference sequence). The CDR3 DNA reads TGTGCCACCCGCCGAGGTCCTCAGGGCAAAAACATTCAGTACTTC. Residues: CATRRGPQGKNIQYF.

In the case of this clone: The junction differs from germline at one of its ends, possibly a read error. The V gene is TRBV28, the J gene TRBJ1-4; 8 bases line up with TRBD1. This CDR3 has 15 residues. CDR1 is MDHEN, CDR2 SYDVKM, per germline. DNA for the CDR3: TGTGCCAGCAATTTACAGGGGGTCGGGGGTGAAAAACTGTTTTTT. This encodes CASNLQGVGGEKLFF.

This chain joins TRBV29-1 and TRBJ1-2; the D gene is possibly TRBD1 (6 bases). The CDR3 consists of 12 residues. Trimming removed 3 bases at V and 8 bases at J, with 13 bases between. Germline V gene data show CDR1 as SQVTM and CDR2 as ANQGSEA. CDR3 nucleotides: TGCAGCGTTGACAGGGGCAGGGTGGGCTACACCTTC. Amino acid sequence: CSVDRGRVGYTF.

This rearrangement joins TRBV7-8 to TRBJ2-1; a possible D gene is TRBD2 (5 bases). The length of the CDR3 is 17 residues. Trimming cost V 0 bases and J 3 bases, with 15 bases left between them. Germline V lookup: CDR1 SGHVS, CDR2 FQNEAQ. DNA of the CDR3: TGTGCCAGCAGCTTAGCGGGCGGGCTAGTGAGCTACAATGAGCAGTTCTTC. Protein sequence: CASSLAGGLVSYNEQFF. Based on the CDR3 plus reference TRBV7-8 and TRBJ2-1, the full variable domain is GAGVSQSPRYKVAKRGQDVALRCDPISGHVSLFWYQQALGQGPEFLTYFQNEAQLDKSGLPSDRFFAERPEGSVSTLKIQRTQQEDSAVYLCASSLAGGLVSYNEQFFGPGTRLTVL.